This paragraph covers one T cell receptor beta chain sequence. This sample was included in a study of blood T cell repertoires in COVID-19. Overall study context: Whether acute or convalescent, the COVID-19 samples came from the United States, Italy and Spain. PBMCs, B-cell-depleted T cells, or T cells were the source of the cDNA or gDNA that made up the material.

Enrolled during active infection, Seattle patients were then followed longitudinally. Original data processing: Estimates of nucleated cell counts were drawn from the amplification of reference gene primers. TCRdb's table, derived via immunoSEQ multiplex PCR, lists solely in-frame clones and lacks some. That table is the source of V, J and clone size, and D and trimming were worked out from the DNA. There are about 160,000 clones in the sample; around 79% occur only once, and about 7.8% lies in the top ten. Sequencing was performed on peripheral blood. The TCR comes from a woman aged 55-70 years with COVID-19, enrolled during active disease.

The chain's CDR3 is CASSFQKNTEAFF. The DNA for the CDR3 is TGCGCCAGCAGCTTCCAGAAGAACACTGAAGCTTTCTTT. The chain is built from TRBV5-1 and TRBJ1-1; D not certain. Germline lookup yields CDR1 SGHRS and CDR2 YFSETQ. This CDR3 has 13 residues. The germline V and J ends were trimmed by 2 bases and 1 base, with 6 bases remaining between them.